The entry that follows covers one TCR beta chain sequence. Some clones are missing from TCRdb's copy, which holds only in-frame ones; the method was immunoSEQ multiplex PCR. Of hundreds of thousands of clones listed, 89% are singletons. CDR1 KGHSH and CDR2 LQKENI come from the germline V gene. The CDR3 covers 14 residues. V was clipped by 3 bases and J by 2 bases, with 10 bases between them. A Seattle source enrolled patients during active infection and followed them longitudinally. The sample originates from a study of blood T cell repertoires in COVID-19. This receptor was taken from a woman aged 30 to 39 with COVID-19, enrolled during active disease. The chain carries TRBV18 and TRBJ1-1, with D uncertain. The sample comprised peripheral blood. The CDR3 sequence: CASSPGSANTEAFF. In DNA, the CDR3 is TGTGCCAGCTCACCGGGGAGTGCCAACACTGAAGCTTTCTTT.